This T cell receptor (beta chain) was identified in a study of blood T cell repertoires in COVID-19. Study information: Collection of acute and convalescent COVID-19 samples took place in the United States, Italy and Spain. The analysed material was cDNA or gDNA that came from T cells, B-cell-depleted T cells, or PBMCs.

V lost 5 bases, J lost 7 bases, and 17 bases lay in between. Per the germline V gene, CDR1 is MDHEN and CDR2 is SYDVKM. The CDR3 extends over 14 amino acids. Source study methods: Reference gene primer amplification yielded estimated nucleated cell counts. Generated by immunoSEQ multiplex PCR, the TCRdb table keeps only in-frame clones and is missing some. V and J calls and clone size follow that table, whereas D and trimming were derived from the DNA. The table records some 150,000 clones, approximately 80% of them present only once. This clone has a single count. The J gene is TRBJ2-5, the V gene TRBV28, with a possible D match to TRBD2 (5 bases). This receptor was identified in a man between 70 and 80 years old with acute or convalescent COVID-19. The sequencing sample was made of peripheral blood. Here the CDR3 reads CASSLPDALATQYF. The DNA of the CDR3 is TGTGCCAGCAGTCTCCCAGATGCCCTAGCGACCCAGTACTTC.